Below are 10 T cell receptor beta chains sequenced from a single sample in a study of cytomegalovirus exposure and HLA in healthy donors. The primer mix had 60 Vbeta and 13 Jbeta primers. Assay used: immunoSEQ multiplex PCR; TCRdb lists only in-frame clones, some missing. The table has approximately 160,000 clones, approximately 81% seen once. Specimen: PBMCs. The receptors originated from a male donor in good health and CMV-seronegative.

This clone was recorded once. The V call is TRBV5-6, the J call TRBJ2-5; no clear D gene. V was pared by 4 bases and J by 4 bases, with 14 bases between. The CDR3 spans 14 residues. CDR1 and CDR2 from the germline V gene are SGHDT and YYEEEE. This CDR3 reads CASSQLVLGETQYF. The CDR3 coding sequence is TGTGCCAGCAGCCAACTTGTACTCGGAGAGACCCAGTACTTC. Full variable domain (outside the CDR3, taken from reference TRBV5-6 and TRBJ2-5): DAGVTQSPTHLIKTRGQQVTLRCSPKSGHDTVSWYQQALGQGPQFIFQYYEEEERQRGNFPDRFSGHQFPNYSSELNVNALLLGDSALYLCASSQLVLGETQYFGPGTRLLVL.

The rearrangement uses TRBV10-3 and TRBJ2-2, with a tentative D call TRBD1 (6 bases). Trimming stripped 0 bases from V and 8 bases from J, with 13 bases between. Per germline, CDR1 ENHRY and CDR2 SYGVKD. This CDR3 region has 15 residues. In DNA form, the CDR3 reads TGTGCCATCAGTGAGTCTACAGGGCCTAGGGGGGAGCTGTTTTTT. It encodes CAISESTGPRGELFF.

This clone was found a few times. V usage is TRBV11-2 and J usage is TRBJ2-3; 9 nucleotides match TRBD2. Trimming cost V 4 bases and J 2 bases; bases outside gene matches: 4. Germline-derived CDR1 and CDR2 are SGHAT and FQNNGV. This CDR3 is built from 15 residues. This CDR3 reads CASSWRLADTDTQYF. DNA for the CDR3: TGTGCCAGCAGCTGGCGACTAGCGGACACAGATACGCAGTATTTT.

The V call is TRBV7-2, the J call TRBJ1-4; D is ambiguous. Germline V CDR1 and CDR2: SGHTA, FQGNSA. The CDR3 is 13 residues long. V was cut by 1 base and J by 10 bases, with 10 bases left in between. CDR3: CASSLGLGSKLFF. In nucleotides, the CDR3 is TGTGCCAGCAGCTTAGGACTCGGTTCAAAACTGTTTTTT.

The chain recombines TRBV7-2 with TRBJ1-5; D not resolved. The CDR3 is made up of 14 amino acids. Trimming took off 5 bases at V and 2 bases at J, with 10 bases between the two ends. The V gene's germline CDR1 is SGHTA and CDR2 FQGNSA. The CDR3 is CASSNSRGNQPQHF. CDR3 sequence (DNA): TGTGCCAGCAGCAATTCGAGGGGCAATCAGCCCCAGCATTTT.

V gene TRBV7-9 combines with J gene TRBJ2-7, with D perhaps matching TRBD2 (6 bases). This CDR3 is built from 13 residues. The V gene lost 7 bases and the J gene lost 3 bases, with 13 bases spanning the gap. The germline gives CDR1 SEHNR, CDR2 FQNEAQ (reference sequence). The CDR3 sequence is CASTAVGGYEQYF. DNA for the CDR3: TGTGCCAGCACCGCAGTCGGGGGCTACGAGCAGTACTTC.

The sample holds a few counts of this clone. V gene TRBV5-4 combines with J gene TRBJ2-1, with 11 bases aligning to TRBD2. The CDR3 has 18 amino acids. The ends lost 7 bases at V and 8 bases at J; junction bases unmatched: 20. Germline values: CDR1 SGHNT, CDR2 YYREEE (reference sequence). The CDR3 DNA reads as TGTGCCAGCCATTGGGACGGGGGGCTAGCGGGAGGCGGGGATGAGCAGTTCTTC. Its translation is CASHWDGGLAGGGDEQFF.

This chain joins TRBV6-1 and TRBJ2-6; D not resolved. Germline CDR1 reads MNHNS; CDR2 reads SASEGT. Trimming cost V 1 base and J 0 bases, with 7 bases left between them. The CDR3 is 16 amino acids. The CDR3 here is CASSEVVSSGANVLTF. The CDR3 DNA reads as TGTGCCAGCAGTGAAGTAGTTAGCTCTGGGGCCAACGTCCTGACTTTC.

The rearrangement joins TRBV30 to TRBJ2-4; D might be TRBD2 (6 bases). The CDR3 is 15 residues long. With 1 base removed from V and 8 bases from J, the gap between germline ends came to 18 bases. Germline CDR1 and CDR2: GTSNPN and SVGIG (reference sequence). The CDR3 DNA reads TGTGCCTGGAGTGACCGGGACTTTAAACGGGACATTCAGTACTTC. As protein: CAWSDRDFKRDIQYF.

The chain joins TRBV4-1 to TRBJ1-5; 7 nucleotides match TRBD1. Per germline, CDR1 MGHRA and CDR2 YSYEKL. This CDR3 contains 15 residues. J gave up 6 bases and V 1 base, and 6 bases lay outside the gene matches. CDR3 in amino acids: CASSQGTGQGQPQHF. CDR3 nucleotide sequence: TGCGCCAGCAGCCAAGGGACAGGTCAGGGTCAGCCCCAGCATTTT.